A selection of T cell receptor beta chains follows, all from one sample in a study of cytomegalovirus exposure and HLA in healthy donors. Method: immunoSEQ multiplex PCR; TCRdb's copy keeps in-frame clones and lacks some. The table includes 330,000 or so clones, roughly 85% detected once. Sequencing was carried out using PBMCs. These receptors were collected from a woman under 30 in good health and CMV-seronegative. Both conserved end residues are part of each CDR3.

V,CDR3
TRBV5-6,CASSFYDRAWNTEAFF
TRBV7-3,CASSPGGGASYEQYF
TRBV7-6,CASRGTSGDHEQYF
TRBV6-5,CASSRTGNSIYGYTF
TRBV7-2,CASSLGVAGRQPYEQYF
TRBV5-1,CASSLAGLAGSETQYF
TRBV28,CASRLYRVSNQPQHF
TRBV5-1,CASSPGTEPYQETQYF
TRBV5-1,CASSWGQGNEQFF
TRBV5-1,CASSPGRDDPTF
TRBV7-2,CASSLELGAAGADGYTF
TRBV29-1,CSVEQGASGEQYF
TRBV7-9,CASSRDNPNTGELFF
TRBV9,CASSVVGSGYNEQFF
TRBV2,CASSEARGWDEKLFF
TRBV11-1,CASSRLAGAYNEQFF
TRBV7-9,CASIRTGTETQYF
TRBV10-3,CAISVLAGGAGNNEQFF
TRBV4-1,CASSQVTGEKLFF
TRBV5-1,CASSLGTGGEQYF
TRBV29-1,CSVPTVGGFGYGYTF
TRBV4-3,CASSQDHVDRISYEQYF
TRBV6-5,CASSERYREYF
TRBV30,CAWSQDSNYGYTF
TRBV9,CASSVLPNTGELFF
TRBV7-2,CASSSASQGATDTQYF
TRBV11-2,CASSLSGGELFF
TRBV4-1,CASRTGQGAYEQYF
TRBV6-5,CASRRTSGYNEQFF
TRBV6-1,CASSGTAITYEQYF
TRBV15,CATSRLAANTGELFF
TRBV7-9,CASSLGTGGDDEQYF
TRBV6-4,CASSEGGSTTDTQYF
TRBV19,CASNPGQGVPGRF
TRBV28,CASSSYTGLAYEQYF
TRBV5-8,CASSLLAFHF
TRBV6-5,CASSYYGTSGETQYF
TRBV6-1,CASSEGAGNEQFF
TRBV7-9,CASSFPHGREDYEQYF
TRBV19,CASSIGENYGYTF
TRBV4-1,CASSPIVGPGLTYNEQFF
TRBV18,CASSPSPDTYYGYTF
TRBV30,CAWSVRGGGVAKNIQYF
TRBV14,CASSLGLAGADEQFF
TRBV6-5,CASRGTGGRTGELFF